Listed below are T cell receptor beta chains from one sample, sequenced in a study of blood T cell repertoires in COVID-19. The data were produced by immunoSEQ multiplex PCR, yet TCRdb's version contains in-frame clones alone and is incomplete. The data contain 200,000 to 250,000 clones, 65% to 90% of them singletons. What was sequenced was peripheral blood. These receptors originate from a man aged 45-65 years with acute or convalescent COVID-19. Both conserved end residues are trimmed from each CDR3. D genes are given only for firm matches.

D: .
V: TRBV5-4
J: TRBJ1-1
CDR3: ASGQTGSMNTEAF

D: TRBD2
V: TRBV11-1
J: TRBJ2-3
CDR3: ASRGLKRGPADTQY

D: TRBD2
V: TRBV2
J: TRBJ2-7
CDR3: ASILGTSGGYEQY

D: .
V: TRBV27
J: TRBJ2-2
CDR3: ASSLVSARSAGELF

D: TRBD1
V: TRBV28
J: TRBJ1-4
CDR3: ASQGQGRGDEKLF

D: TRBD1
V: TRBV5-1
J: TRBJ1-3
CDR3: ASSGTGLSGNTIY

D: TRBD1
V: TRBV6-2/TRBV6-3
J: TRBJ1-5
CDR3: ASSGTAYSNQPQH

D: TRBD2
V: TRBV6-6
J: TRBJ2-7
CDR3: ASSYSGGGAKYEQY

D: .
V: TRBV3-1/TRBV3-2
J: TRBJ1-2
CDR3: ASSRQELGVYT

D: .
V: TRBV7-7
J: TRBJ2-1
CDR3: ASSPSPGREQNEQF

D: .
V: TRBV18
J: TRBJ1-3
CDR3: ASSVEGGPGGNTIY

D: .
V: TRBV29-1
J: TRBJ2-7
CDR3: SVEGLGKGREQY

D: .
V: TRBV4-1
J: TRBJ1-4
CDR3: ASSQGHPASTNEKLF

D: TRBD2
V: TRBV2
J: TRBJ2-7
CDR3: ASRGAAAGGPFYEQY

D: .
V: TRBV12-3/TRBV12-4
J: TRBJ1-2
CDR3: ASRSGGYGYT

D: .
V: TRBV7-8
J: TRBJ1-2
CDR3: ASSLVAGLDYGYT

D: .
V: TRBV6-6
J: TRBJ2-2
CDR3: ASSYWFSVNAGELF

D: .
V: TRBV19
J: TRBJ1-4
CDR3: ASSRDSSNEKLF

D: TRBD1
V: TRBV5-4
J: TRBJ1-2
CDR3: ASSFLLGQGNYGYT

D: TRBD1
V: TRBV3-1/TRBV3-2
J: TRBJ1-5
CDR3: ASSLGQGANQPQH

D: TRBD1
V: TRBV2
J: TRBJ1-1
CDR3: ASRRQGLNTEAF

D: .
V: TRBV5-1
J: TRBJ2-7
CDR3: ASSLDGISYEQY

D: TRBD1
V: TRBV7-8
J: TRBJ2-2
CDR3: ASSSRTGLNTGELF

D: TRBD1
V: TRBV19
J: TRBJ1-5
CDR3: ATTPNNRGGNQPQH

D: .
V: TRBV5-8
J: TRBJ1-4
CDR3: ASSLVPGGAEKLF

D: TRBD1
V: TRBV4-1
J: TRBJ2-7
CDR3: ASSQVVGGQGLYEQY

D: .
V: TRBV9
J: TRBJ2-5
CDR3: ASSYGGEETQY

D: .
V: TRBV7-6
J: TRBJ1-6
CDR3: ASSLRENNSPLH